This T cell receptor beta chain was sequenced during a study of blood T cell repertoires in COVID-19. Study background: Some COVID-19 samples were acute and others convalescent; all came from the United States, Italy and Spain. T cells, B-cell-depleted T cells, or PBMCs supplied cDNA or gDNA.

Original handling: Scientists estimated how many nucleated cells there were by amplifying reference gene primers. Using immunoSEQ multiplex PCR, the repertoire was profiled, and TCRdb retains in-frame clones only, with some absent. For V, J and clone size, that table is used; D and trimming come from the DNA. This table holds 95,000 to 120,000 clones, over 75% found once. J was trimmed by 4 bases and V by 5 bases; bases with no gene match: 10. This CDR3 is 15 amino acids long. The germline V gene encodes CDR1 LNHNV and CDR2 YYDKDF (reference sequence). J is TRBJ1-1 and V is TRBV15; 7 nucleotides line up with TRBD1. The sample was peripheral blood. The origin of this receptor is an older woman with acute or convalescent COVID-19. This CDR3 reads CATSEPQGMRTEAFF. The CDR3 nucleotides read TGTGCCACCAGCGAACCACAGGGGATGCGCACTGAAGCTTTCTTT.